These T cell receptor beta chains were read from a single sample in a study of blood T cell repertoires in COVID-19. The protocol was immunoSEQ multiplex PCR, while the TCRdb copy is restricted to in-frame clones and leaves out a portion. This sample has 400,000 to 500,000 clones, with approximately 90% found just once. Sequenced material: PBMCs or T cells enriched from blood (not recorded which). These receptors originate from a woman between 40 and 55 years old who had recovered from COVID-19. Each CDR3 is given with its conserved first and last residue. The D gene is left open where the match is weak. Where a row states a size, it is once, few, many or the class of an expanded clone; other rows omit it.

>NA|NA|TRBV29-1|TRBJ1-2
CSVSDYGYTF
TGCAGCGTATCGGACTATGGCTACACCTTC
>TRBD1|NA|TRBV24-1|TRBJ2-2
CATSAATGGNTGELFF
TGTGCCACCAGTGCCGCGACAGGGGGCAACACCGGGGAGCTGTTTTTT
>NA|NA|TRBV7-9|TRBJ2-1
CASSQTEGDEQFF
TGTGCCAGCAGCCAAACAGAAGGCGATGAGCAGTTCTTC
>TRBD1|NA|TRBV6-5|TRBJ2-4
CASSPRGLAKNIQYF
TGTGCCAGCAGCCCCAGGGGGCTAGCCAAAAACATTCAGTACTTC
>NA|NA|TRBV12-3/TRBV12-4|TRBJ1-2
CASSLRQLYGYTF
TGTGCCAGCAGTTTAAGACAGCTCTATGGCTACACCTTC
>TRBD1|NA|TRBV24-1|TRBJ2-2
CATSAGQFHTGELFF
TGTGCCACCAGTGCGGGACAGTTTCACACCGGGGAGCTGTTTTTT
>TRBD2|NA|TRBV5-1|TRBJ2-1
CASRRLADDYNEQFF
TGCGCCAGCAGACGACTAGCGGACGATTACAATGAGCAGTTCTTC
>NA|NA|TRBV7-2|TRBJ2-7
CASSLVDISYEQYF
TGTGCCAGCAGCTTAGTCGACATTTCCTACGAGCAGTACTTC
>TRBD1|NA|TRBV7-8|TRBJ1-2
CASRQGRQGVRGYTF
TGTGCCAGCAGACAGGGAAGACAGGGTGTAAGGGGCTACACCTTC
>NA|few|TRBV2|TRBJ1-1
CASNSDTEAFF
TGTGCCAGCAACTCGGACACTGAAGCTTTCTTT
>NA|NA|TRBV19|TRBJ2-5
CASSPRTGNQETQYF
TGTGCCAGTAGTCCCCGGACGGGGAACCAAGAGACCCAGTACTTC
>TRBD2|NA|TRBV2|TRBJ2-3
CASRVSGASTDTQYF
TGTGCCAGCAGGGTTAGCGGGGCTAGCACAGATACGCAGTATTTT
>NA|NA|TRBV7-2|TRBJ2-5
CASSRNFGVQETQYF
TGTGCCAGCAGTCGAAATTTCGGGGTACAAGAGACCCAGTACTTC
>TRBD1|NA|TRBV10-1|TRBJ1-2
CASSDRGYGYTF
TGCGCCAGCAGCGACAGGGGCTATGGCTACACCTTC
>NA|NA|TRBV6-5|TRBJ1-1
CASSYLPGENTEAFF
TGTGCCAGCAGTTACTTGCCAGGGGAGAACACTGAAGCTTTCTTT
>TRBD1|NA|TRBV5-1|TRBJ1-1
CASSLVGTGRTEAFF
TGCGCCAGCAGCCTGGTGGGGACAGGGAGGACTGAAGCTTTCTTT
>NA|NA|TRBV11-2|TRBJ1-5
CASSPGVYSNQPQHF
TGTGCCAGCAGCCCGGGAGTTTATAGCAATCAGCCCCAGCATTTT
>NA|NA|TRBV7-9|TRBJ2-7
CASSSEGGGLSYEQYF
TGTGCCAGCAGCTCGGAAGGAGGGGGCCTGTCCTACGAGCAGTACTTC
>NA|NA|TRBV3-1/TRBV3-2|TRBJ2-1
CASSPTSLSSYNEQFF
TGTGCCAGCAGTCCAACGTCGCTGAGCTCCTACAATGAGCAGTTCTTC
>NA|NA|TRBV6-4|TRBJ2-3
CASSDSASLPTDTQYF
TGTGCCAGCAGTGACTCGGCTAGCCTTCCCACAGATACGCAGTATTTT
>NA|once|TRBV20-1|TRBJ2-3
CSASRGDTQYF
TGCAGTGCTAGCAGGGGAGATACGCAGTATTTT
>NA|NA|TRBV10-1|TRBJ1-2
CASSGQSTNYGYTF
TGCGCCAGCAGTGGACAGTCAACTAACTATGGCTACACCTTC
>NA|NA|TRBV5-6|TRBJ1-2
CASSSPRRGNYGYTF
TGTGCCAGCAGCTCCCCTCGGCGGGGGAACTATGGCTACACCTTC
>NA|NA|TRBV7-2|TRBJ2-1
CASRGGQTGYNEQFF
TGTGCCAGCAGGGGGGGACAGACGGGCTACAATGAGCAGTTCTTC
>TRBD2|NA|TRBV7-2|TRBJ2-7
CASSLWTGTSGRWHEQYF
TGTGCCAGCAGCTTATGGACCGGGACTAGCGGGAGGTGGCACGAGCAGTACTTC
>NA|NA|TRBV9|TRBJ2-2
CASSVVPRQNTGELFF
TGTGCCAGCAGCGTAGTCCCACGACAGAACACCGGGGAGCTGTTTTTT